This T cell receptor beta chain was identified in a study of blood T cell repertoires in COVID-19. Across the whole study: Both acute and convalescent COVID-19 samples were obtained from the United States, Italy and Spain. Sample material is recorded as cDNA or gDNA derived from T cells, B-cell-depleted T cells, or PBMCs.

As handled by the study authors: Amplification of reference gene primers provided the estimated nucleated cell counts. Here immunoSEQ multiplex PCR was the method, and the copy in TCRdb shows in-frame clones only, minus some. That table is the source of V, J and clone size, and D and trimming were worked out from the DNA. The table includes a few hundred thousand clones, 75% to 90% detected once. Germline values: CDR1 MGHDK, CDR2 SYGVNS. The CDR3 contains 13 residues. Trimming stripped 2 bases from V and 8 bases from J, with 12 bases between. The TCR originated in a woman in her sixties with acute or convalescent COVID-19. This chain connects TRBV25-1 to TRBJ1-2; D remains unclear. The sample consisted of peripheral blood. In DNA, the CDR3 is TGTGCCAGCAGTGAAGTGATAGGGAGAGGCTACACCTTC. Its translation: CASSEVIGRGYTF.